This record covers a single T cell receptor beta chain. Then a second PCR, running roughly 7 to 11 cycles, was carried out with a sample-barcoded 5' primer and a J-beta primer mix. TCRdb processed the 5' RACE reads anew with MiXCR; each CDR3 protein has one entry. The sample lists some 800,000 distinct CDR3 sequences; roughly 25% were seen once. The study recruited healthy Caucasian donors from Russia who were aged about 6 to 95. Peripheral blood samples of approximately 10 milliliters were drawn from each donor. The data were taken from a study of blood T cells in healthy people across ages. The CDR3 spans 13 residues. CDR1 SGHTA and CDR2 FQGNSA come from the germline V gene. The V end lost 5 bases, the J end lost 2 bases, and 6 bases lay between the germline ends. This same sample was also part of a study on T cells of mothers and their children. From that second work: Study donors consisted of a few healthy Caucasian mothers and their six children.

The TCR sequence derives from a boy aged 10-17 years in good health. Sequencing was carried out using blood. The chain links TRBV7-2 to TRBJ2-2; D ambiguous. CDR3 in amino acids: CASSGYNTGELFF. In DNA, the CDR3 is TGTGCCAGCAGCGGGTACAACACCGGGGAGCTGTTTTTT.